Following are 26 T cell receptor beta chains from one sample sequenced in a study of patients and donors after allogeneic stem cell transplantation. One entry per CDR3 protein, called by TCRdb with MiXCR from the RT-PCR reads. In the table there are some 150,000 distinct CDR3 sequences, roughly 35% of which are singletons. Sample: blood, either unsorted or a sorted T cell fraction (not recorded which). These receptors came from a human donor who was either an allogeneic HSCT recipient or a stem cell or donor lymphocyte infusion donor (not recorded which). It is not recorded whose cells these are; they may come from a transplant donor.

This clonotype has more than one count but fewer than ten. The chain employs TRBV6-5 and TRBJ1-2, with D possibly being TRBD1 (5 bases). Trimming removed 6 bases at V and 5 bases at J, with 13 bases between. Looked up from germline, CDR1 is MNHEY and CDR2 is SVGAGI. This CDR3 is 13 amino acids long. CDR3 loop: CASSPGLTYGYTF. DNA for the CDR3: TGTGCCAGCAGCCCGGGACTGACATATGGCTACACCTTC.

The CDR3 nucleotides read TGTGCCAGCAGCAAGGGCGGGGGCAAGTCCTACAATGAGCAGTTCTTC. Amino acids: CASSKGGGKSYNEQFF. V and J are TRBV21-1 and TRBJ2-1; the table names TRBD1, a call not compared with the DNA. TRBV21-1 is annotated as a pseudogene. The CDR3 has 16 amino acids.

The chain is built from TRBV19 and TRBJ2-2; D not resolved. This CDR3 is built from 14 residues. Germline V gene lookup returns CDR1 LNHDA and CDR2 SQIVND (reference sequence). The germline V and J ends were trimmed by 9 bases and 0 bases, with 11 bases remaining between them. The CDR3 DNA reads TGTGCCAGCGACCCTCGGTCGAACACCGGGGAGCTGTTTTTT. As protein: CASDPRSNTGELFF.

V and J are TRBV12-3 or TRBV12-4 and TRBJ2-3; 9 positions agree with TRBD2. The length of the CDR3 is 15 residues. V trimming: 9 bases; J trimming: 6 bases; junction bases outside the gene matches: 13. The DNA of the CDR3 is TGTGCCAGTTCCCCTCCGTCTAGCGGGGTTGATACGCAGTATTTT. This gives the protein CASSPPSSGVDTQYF.

The chain uses TRBV9 and TRBJ1-2, with no clear D. Trimming took 7 bases from V and 6 from J, leaving 10 bases between them. This CDR3 comprises 11 residues. The V gene's germline CDR1 is SGDLS and CDR2 YYNGEE. In DNA form, the CDR3 reads TGTGCCAGCGTCAGCTACAATGGCTACACCTTC. It specifies CASVSYNGYTF.

This clonotype was counted only a few times. The V call is TRBV28, the J call TRBJ1-1; TRBD1 might be the D (5 bases). The germline V gene encodes CDR1 MDHEN and CDR2 SYDVKM. The CDR3 is 15 residues long. Deletions cut 4 bases from V and 1 base from J, with 13 bases between. The CDR3 here is CASSSPHGGNTEAFF. CDR3 nucleotide sequence: TGTGCCAGCAGTTCCCCACACGGGGGGAACACTGAAGCTTTCTTT.

The DNA for the CDR3 is TGTGCCAGCAACGGGACTTCCAGCTCCTACAATGAGCAGTTCTTC. Its protein is CASNGTSSSYNEQFF. The chain couples TRBV21-1 to TRBJ2-1; TRBD2, the table's D call, lacks a check against the DNA. TRBV21-1 is described as a pseudogene. The CDR3 length is 15 residues.

This chain joins TRBV5-1 and TRBJ1-3; D gene unclear. CDR3 length: 13 amino acids. V shed 3 bases and J shed 3 bases, with 7 bases lying between them. Germline values: CDR1 SGHRS, CDR2 YFSETQ. The CDR3 loop reads CASSSLVGNTIYF. CDR3 in DNA: TGCGCCAGCAGCTCCTTAGTTGGAAACACCATATATTTT.

This clonotype was observed a few times. The V gene is TRBV28, the J gene TRBJ2-3, with D perhaps being TRBD1 or TRBD2 (6 bases each). The CDR3 totals 17 residues. CDR1 and CDR2 (germline): MDHEN, SYDVKM. Deletions cut 4 bases from V and 6 bases from J, with 23 bases between. This chain's CDR3 is CASSYAPGAGPGDTQYF. The CDR3 nucleotides are TGTGCCAGCAGTTACGCCCCGGGGGCGGGACCCGGGGATACGCAGTATTTT.

This sequence joins TRBV12-5 and TRBJ1-5; D ambiguous. Trimming stripped 6 bases from V and 4 bases from J, with 10 bases between. This CDR3 has 13 amino acids. Germline values: CDR1 LGHNT, CDR2 FRNRAP. In DNA, the CDR3 is TGTGCTAGTGGATCGGGCCTAAATCAGCCCCAGCATTTT. It is translated as CASGSGLNQPQHF.

This clonotype was seen a few times. The genes are TRBV24-1 and TRBJ2-3; 10 positions agree with TRBD2. CDR3 size: 16 residues. V trimming: 5 bases; J trimming: 3 bases; junction bases outside the gene matches: 7. Germline V lookup: CDR1 KGHDR, CDR2 SFDVKD. CDR3 coding DNA: TGTGCCACCAGTGGTGTGGGACTAGCGACGACAGATACGCAGTATTTT. Its protein product is CATSGVGLATTDTQYF.

This clonotype turned up a few times. The V gene is TRBV10-3, the J gene TRBJ1-1; 8 positions match TRBD1. The V gene's germline CDR1 is ENHRY and CDR2 SYGVKD. CDR3 length equals 15 residues. Trimming cost V 3 bases and J 1 base; bases outside gene matches: 4. CDR3 protein: CAISDPGQENTEAFF. The CDR3 DNA sequence: TGTGCCATCAGTGATCCGGGACAGGAGAACACTGAAGCTTTCTTT.

The chain joins TRBV29-1 to TRBJ1-2; 7 bases align to TRBD1. The CDR3 is made up of 13 amino acids. The V gene end was trimmed by 5 bases and the J gene end by 7 bases; junction bases not matched to a gene: 10. From germline, CDR1 is SQVTM and CDR2 ANQGSEA. CDR3 sequence: CSVFAYRGSGYTF. CDR3 nucleotides: TGCAGCGTTTTCGCGTACAGGGGCTCTGGCTACACCTTC.

The chain joins TRBV5-1 to TRBJ1-2, with D possibly TRBD1 on 6 matching bases. This CDR3 is 15 amino acids long. Trimming removed 4 bases at V and 0 bases at J, with 13 bases between. Germline CDR1 and CDR2: SGHRS and YFSETQ. The CDR3 DNA is TGCGCCAGCAGCCCGACTGGACAGCCTAACTATGGCTACACCTTC. Protein sequence: CASSPTGQPNYGYTF.

The rearrangement uses TRBV29-1 and TRBJ2-1; D call uncertain. The CDR3 has 12 amino acids. The germline V gene has CDR1 SQVTM and CDR2 ANQGSEA. V lost 7 bases and J lost 10, with 17 bases in between. The CDR3 protein is CSGGVGPYEQFF. The DNA for the CDR3 is TGCAGCGGAGGCGTGGGCCCATACGAGCAGTTCTTC.

In this sample, this clonotype turned up a few times. The chain joins TRBV20-1 to TRBJ1-4, with TRBD1 matching over 8 bases. The trim removed 3 bases at V and 4 bases at J, leaving 7 bases unmatched. The CDR3 has 15 amino acids. The germline V gene has CDR1 DFQATT and CDR2 SNEGSKA (reference sequence). The CDR3 region is CSARTDRALNEKLFF. The CDR3 coding sequence is TGCAGTGCTAGGACGGACAGGGCACTTAATGAAAAACTGTTTTTT.

There are a few counts of this clonotype. V usage is TRBV9 and J usage is TRBJ1-6; 7 bases agree with TRBD1. The germline V gene encodes CDR1 SGDLS and CDR2 YYNGEE. Unmatched junction bases numbered 11, after V lost 3 bases and J lost 8 bases. This CDR3 is 16 amino acids long. CDR3 in DNA: TGTGCCAGCAGCGCTAGACAGGGACTGACTGATTCACCCCTCCACTTT. This encodes CASSARQGLTDSPLHF.

The chain employs TRBV4-3 and TRBJ2-3; perhaps TRBD1 as D (5 bases). This CDR3 has 16 amino acids. CDR1 LGHNA and CDR2 YSLEER come from the germline V gene. The V and J ends lost 0 bases and 2 bases respectively, with 12 bases between them. CDR3 coding DNA: TGCGCCAGCAGCCAAGATCAACAGGACCCCACAGATACGCAGTATTTT. Protein: CASSQDQQDPTDTQYF.

This clonotype occurred once. The gene calls are TRBV27 and TRBJ2-3, with 8 bases that match TRBD1. J lost 4 bases, V lost 3 bases, and 3 bases had no gene match. Germline-derived CDR1 and CDR2 are MNHEY and SMNVEV (reference sequence). The CDR3 loop spans 14 amino acids. CDR3 bases: TGTGCCAGCAGTTTCCGGACAGGGTCAGATACGCAGTATTTT. It specifies CASSFRTGSDTQYF.

This chain links TRBV15 with TRBJ1-2; perhaps TRBD1 as D (5 bases). This CDR3 region has 13 residues. V lost 0 bases and J 8 bases, leaving 10 bases between the germline ends. CDR1 is LNHNV, CDR2 YYDKDF, per germline (reference sequence). The CDR3 DNA reads as TGTGCCACCAGCAGAGATCAACAGGCAGGCTACACCTTC. Encoded protein: CATSRDQQAGYTF.

This clonotype came up a few times. V and J are TRBV7-9 and TRBJ1-4; D gene ambiguous. Germline V gives CDR1 SEHNR, CDR2 FQNEAQ (reference sequence). The CDR3 has 11 amino acids. CDR3 loop: CAAGGVGKLFF. The CDR3 coding sequence is TGTGCAGCAGGCGGGGTCGGGAAACTGTTTTTT.

This clonotype was found a few times. This rearrangement joins TRBV27 to TRBJ1-2, with D hard to call. V dropped 3 bases and J dropped 4 bases, with 9 bases sitting between them. Germline V gene data show CDR1 as MNHEY and CDR2 as SMNVEV (reference sequence). This CDR3 is built from 13 residues. The CDR3 sequence: CASSLREGYGYTF. As DNA, the CDR3 is TGTGCCAGCAGTTTGCGGGAAGGCTATGGCTACACCTTC.

The chain's CDR3 is CASAGLANEKLFF. CDR3 DNA sequence: TGTGCTTCAGCGGGGTTGGCTAATGAAAAACTGTTTTTT. The chain links TRBV6-2 or TRBV6-3 to TRBJ1-4, with no clear D. The CDR3 consists of 13 residues. Germline loops: CDR1 MNHEY, CDR2 SVGEGT.

There are a few counts of this clonotype. The chain recombines TRBV4-3 with TRBJ1-5; 7 bases map to TRBD1. The CDR3 is 14 residues long. V lost 5 bases and J lost 1; bases outside the gene matches: 2. Germline assignment: CDR1 LGHNA and CDR2 YSLEER. CDR3 DNA sequence: TGCGCCAGCAGCAGGGGGCGGAGCAATCAGCCCCAGCATTTT. Its protein is CASSRGRSNQPQHF.

The chain uses TRBV5-1 and TRBJ2-1, with D perhaps matching TRBD1 or TRBD2 (7 bases each). The CDR3 has 15 amino acids. V was pared by 0 bases and J by 6 bases, with 13 bases between. CDR1 and CDR2 from the germline V gene are SGHRS and YFSETQ. The CDR3 region has the DNA TGCGCCAGCAGCTTGGGACAGGGAGGGGGCAATGAGCAGTTCTTC. Translation: CASSLGQGGGNEQFF.

The chain links TRBV6-5 to TRBJ2-7, with 7 bases fitting TRBD1. The V gene's germline CDR1 is MNHEY and CDR2 SVGAGI. The ends lost 6 bases at V and 2 bases at J; junction bases unmatched: 7. The CDR3 covers 14 residues. Here the CDR3 reads CASRVTGTAYEQYV. The CDR3 DNA reads as TGTGCCAGCAGGGTTACCGGGACAGCCTACGAGCAGTACGTC.